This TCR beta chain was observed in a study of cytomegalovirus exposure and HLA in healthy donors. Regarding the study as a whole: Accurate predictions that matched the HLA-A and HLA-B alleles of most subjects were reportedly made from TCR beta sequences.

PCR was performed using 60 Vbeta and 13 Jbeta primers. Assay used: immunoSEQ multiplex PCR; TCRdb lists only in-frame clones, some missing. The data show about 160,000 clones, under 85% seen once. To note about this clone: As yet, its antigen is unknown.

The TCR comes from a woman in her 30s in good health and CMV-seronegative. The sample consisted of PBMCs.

CDR3 in DNA: TGTGCCAGCAGCTTAGGGAGCTCTGGAAACACCATATATTTT. Translated: CASSLGSSGNTIYF. J is TRBJ1-3 and V is TRBV13, with unresolved D. Germline assignment: CDR1 PRHDT and CDR2 FYEKMQ (reference sequence). This CDR3 spans 14 amino acids. V was clipped by 0 bases and J by 0 bases, with 3 bases between them.